This entry describes one T cell receptor (beta chain). Its antigen is currently not known. Nothing much larger sits one base from this clone, and base qualities are not available. TCR CDR3 regions were amplified from genomic DNA by multiplex PCR using the deep immunoSEQ assay. For each cell subset, the extracted genomic DNA was distributed evenly across all wells of several immunoSEQ 96-well plates, and each plate served as one replicate. Each replicate PCR for sorted subsets received roughly 0.2 ug genomic DNA, equal to tens of thousands of T cell genomes. The purified libraries were quantified using a Qubit 3.0 fluorometer, sized with a Bioanalyzer 2100, and then quantified again using the KAPA Library Quantification kit. Every immunoSEQ 96-well plate was sequenced on a dedicated single-read 150-cycle Illumina NextSeq 550 flow cell. In the source study's methods: Because the immunoSEQ output included only junctional sequences and no quality scores, the filtering could not be the same as the filtering used for full-length reads. Sequences were annotated with PyIR, a Python wrapper for IgBLAST v1.9, and V/J genes and CDR3 were assigned using IMGT germline references. Any read was removed if the V/J assignment was weak (E-value above 1e-6), the CDR3 was missing, or the read contained stop codons, out-of-frame junctions, or ambiguous translated residues. V3J clonotypes were defined as sequences sharing an identical inferred V gene, J gene, and CDR3 amino acid sequence. To compute the percentage overlap between repertoires, the number of shared unique clonotypes was divided by the size of the smaller repertoire. Richness of each repertoire was evaluated using RTK rarefaction, the Chao1 estimator, and Recon v2.1 estimates of unobserved clonotypes. For all TCRbeta clonotypes obtained by the gDNA method from several donors, generation probabilities were computed with OLGA. Drawn from immuneACCESS, this table holds only the in-frame rearrangements with V and J called that TCRdb kept. Clones are partly lost; checked studies trace under half to an unresolved V gene and leave the rest unexplained. That table furnishes V, J and clone size, whereas the DNA furnished D and trimming. A total of 650,000 to 800,000 clones appear in this sample, about two thirds of them only once. Together, the top ten hold approximately 1.8% of the sample.

The record originates from a study of shared clonotypes between healthy human individuals (dated by TCRdb to between 2020 and 2021). Background for the entire study: The cohort included a few men and a couple of women between 18 and 49 years of age. Per donor, three plates each were used for CD4 naive and CD4 memory, two for CD8 naive, and one for CD8 memory. The study deeply sequenced blood TCR repertoires of several healthy adults to estimate repertoire size and the extent of clonotype sharing between individuals. To increase sequencing depth and limit assay-specific biases, TCR repertoire library preparation and sequencing were carried out by different laboratories using diverse techniques. Each donor's leukapheresis produced roughly between roughly 0.94 and 9.5 billion PBMCs.

Donors were healthy HIV-negative adults with no recently reported acute infections or vaccinations. Every donor was a Caucasian adult living in Nashville, Tennessee, USA. CD4+ T cells were enriched by magnetic negative selection, after which naive cells were positively selected on CD45RA and the negative fraction was taken as the memory subset. Blood was obtained by leukapheresis, after which PBMCs were separated by Ficoll-Histopaque density gradient centrifugation and cryopreserved in liquid nitrogen vapor phase. Analytical flow cytometry was used to check the purity and quantity of every magnetically sorted T cell population. From each sorted fraction, genomic DNA was isolated and quantified by UV absorbance on a Nanodrop 2000c. What the authors observed across the whole study: Compared with non-shared clonotypes, the clonotypes found in all four sorted-subset donors had higher generation probabilities. Because the study included a small number of donors, the genetic and exposure-history diversity represented was limited. Sampling was restricted to blood, and TCR repertoires in tissue are likely to differ from TCR repertoires in blood. Naive subsets generally had larger estimated clonotype richness than memory subsets did. Incomplete sequencing was indicated by rarefaction of sorted-subset datasets, despite the large sequencing depth. Across a few donors, about 5.2% of naive CD4, 3% to 3.5% of naive CD8, approximately 2.5% of memory CD4, and under 0.45% of memory CD8 clonotypes were shared. Pairwise subsampling led to the expectation that sequencing depth would affect the degree of clonotype sharing among donors.

The CDR3 runs 14 amino acids, cysteine and phenylalanine included. Of the read, only the CDR3 DNA is kept; its 42 bases are in frame from base 1. Per the germline V gene, SGDLS is the CDR1 and YYNGEE is the CDR2. V drops 3 bases and J drops 2 bases, leaving 9 bases in between. This clonotype was sampled from a woman in her twenties or thirties in good health. The V gene is TRBV9 and the J gene is TRBJ1-3, and perhaps TRBD1 as D gene, on 6 matching bases. Input material: memory CD4+ T cells sorted from blood. The cell subset or site label, as the study defines it: CD45RA-negative fraction. The CDR3 region: CASSERGAGNTIYF. DNA sequence: TGTGCCAGCAGCGAGAGGGGGGCTGGAAACACCATATATTTT.